This record looks at one TCR beta chain sequence and its context. Germline CDR1 and CDR2: MNHNY and SVGAGI (reference sequence). V was trimmed by 2 bases and J by 0 bases, leaving 14 bases between them. This CDR3 region has 16 residues. Using immunoSEQ multiplex PCR, the repertoire was profiled, and TCRdb retains in-frame clones only, with some absent. The profile covers more than 2 million clones, with over 85% appearing a single time and more than 1.5% taken by the ten largest. This sample was taken from a study of shared clonotypes between healthy human individuals. Naivety among CD8 cells was defined by CD45RO negativity and positive CCR7 selection, thereby excluding terminally differentiated effector memory CD45RA+ cells.

Specimen: naive CD8+ T cells from PBMCs. The sequence was obtained from a man aged 18 to 29 in good health. Some clones in this sample may be carry-over from other donors' samples. The chain couples TRBV6-6 to TRBJ2-7; D is uncertain. Written as DNA, the CDR3 is TGTGCCAGCAGTTACGACGGCGGACCGCACTCCTACGAGCAGTACTTC. Its protein is CASSYDGGPHSYEQYF.